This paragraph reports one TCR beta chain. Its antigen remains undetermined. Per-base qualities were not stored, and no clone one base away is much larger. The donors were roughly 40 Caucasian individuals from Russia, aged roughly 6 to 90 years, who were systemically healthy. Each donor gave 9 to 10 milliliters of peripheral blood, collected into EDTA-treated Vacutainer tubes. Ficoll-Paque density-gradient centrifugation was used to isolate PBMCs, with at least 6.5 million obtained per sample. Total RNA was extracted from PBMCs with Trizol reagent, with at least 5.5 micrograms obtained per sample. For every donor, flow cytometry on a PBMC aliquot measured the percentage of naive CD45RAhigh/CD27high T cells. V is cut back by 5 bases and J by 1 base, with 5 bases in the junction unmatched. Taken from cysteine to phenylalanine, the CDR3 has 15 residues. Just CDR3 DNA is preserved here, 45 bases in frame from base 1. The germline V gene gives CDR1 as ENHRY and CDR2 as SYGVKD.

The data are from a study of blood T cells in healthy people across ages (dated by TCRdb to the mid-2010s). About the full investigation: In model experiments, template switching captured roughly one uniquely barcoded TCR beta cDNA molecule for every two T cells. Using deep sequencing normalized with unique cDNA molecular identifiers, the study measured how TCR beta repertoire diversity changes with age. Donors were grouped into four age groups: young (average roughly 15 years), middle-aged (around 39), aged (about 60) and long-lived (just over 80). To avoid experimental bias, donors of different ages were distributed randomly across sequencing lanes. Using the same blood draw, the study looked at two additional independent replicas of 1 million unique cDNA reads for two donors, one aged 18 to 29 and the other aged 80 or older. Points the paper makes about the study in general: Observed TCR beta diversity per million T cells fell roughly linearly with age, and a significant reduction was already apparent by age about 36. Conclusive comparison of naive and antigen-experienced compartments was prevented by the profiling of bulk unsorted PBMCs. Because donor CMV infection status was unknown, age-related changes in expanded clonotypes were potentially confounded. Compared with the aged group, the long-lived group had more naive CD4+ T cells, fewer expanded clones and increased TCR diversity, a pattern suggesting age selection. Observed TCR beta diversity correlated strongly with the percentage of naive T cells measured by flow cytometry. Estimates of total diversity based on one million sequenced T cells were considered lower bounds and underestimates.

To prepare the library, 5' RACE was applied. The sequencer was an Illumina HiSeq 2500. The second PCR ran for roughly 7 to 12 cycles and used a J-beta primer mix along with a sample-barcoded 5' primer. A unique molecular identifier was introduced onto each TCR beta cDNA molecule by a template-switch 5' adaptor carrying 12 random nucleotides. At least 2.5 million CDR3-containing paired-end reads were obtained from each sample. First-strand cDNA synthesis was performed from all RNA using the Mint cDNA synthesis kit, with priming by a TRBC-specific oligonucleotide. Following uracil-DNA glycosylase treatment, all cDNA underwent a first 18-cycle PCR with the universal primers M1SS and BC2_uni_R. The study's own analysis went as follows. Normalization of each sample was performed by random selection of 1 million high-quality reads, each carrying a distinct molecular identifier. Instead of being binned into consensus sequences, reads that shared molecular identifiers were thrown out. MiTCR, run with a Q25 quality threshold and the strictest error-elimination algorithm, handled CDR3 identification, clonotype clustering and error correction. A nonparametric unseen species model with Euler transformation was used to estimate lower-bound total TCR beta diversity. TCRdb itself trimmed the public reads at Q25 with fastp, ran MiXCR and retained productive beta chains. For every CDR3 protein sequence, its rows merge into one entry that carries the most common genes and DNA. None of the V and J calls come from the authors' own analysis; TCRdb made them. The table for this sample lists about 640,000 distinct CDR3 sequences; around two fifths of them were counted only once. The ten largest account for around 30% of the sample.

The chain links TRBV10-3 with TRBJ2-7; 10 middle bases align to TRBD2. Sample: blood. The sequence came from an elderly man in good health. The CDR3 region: CAISRLAGASYEQYF. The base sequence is TGTGCCATCAGTCGGCTAGCGGGAGCATCCTACGAGCAGTACTTC.